This T cell receptor beta chain was found in a study of T cells in Graves' hyperthyroidism and ophthalmopathy. PBMCs were collected from an approximately 10 ml volume of fresh peripheral blood. Amplified TCR beta CDR3 regions came from RNA transcripts. The HTBI set primed first-round TCR CDR3 RT-PCR. TCRdb reanalysed the multiplex PCR reads using MiXCR and keeps one entry per CDR3 protein. The sample has about 420,000 distinct CDR3 sequences, around 13% seen once. The clonotype was recovered from a woman between 18 and 29 years old with Graves' hyperthyroidism. The sample consisted of blood.

This CDR3 reads CASSPMDREKYNEQFF. CDR3 nucleotides: TGTGCCAGCAGCCCGATGGACAGGGAGAAGTACAATGAGCAGTTCTTC. The J gene is TRBJ2-1, the V gene TRBV3-1, with 8 positions matching TRBD1. The CDR3 has 16 residues. The V and J ends lost 4 bases and 4 bases, in that order; junction bases with no gene match: 9. Germline-derived CDR1 and CDR2 are LGHDT and YNNKEL (reference sequence).